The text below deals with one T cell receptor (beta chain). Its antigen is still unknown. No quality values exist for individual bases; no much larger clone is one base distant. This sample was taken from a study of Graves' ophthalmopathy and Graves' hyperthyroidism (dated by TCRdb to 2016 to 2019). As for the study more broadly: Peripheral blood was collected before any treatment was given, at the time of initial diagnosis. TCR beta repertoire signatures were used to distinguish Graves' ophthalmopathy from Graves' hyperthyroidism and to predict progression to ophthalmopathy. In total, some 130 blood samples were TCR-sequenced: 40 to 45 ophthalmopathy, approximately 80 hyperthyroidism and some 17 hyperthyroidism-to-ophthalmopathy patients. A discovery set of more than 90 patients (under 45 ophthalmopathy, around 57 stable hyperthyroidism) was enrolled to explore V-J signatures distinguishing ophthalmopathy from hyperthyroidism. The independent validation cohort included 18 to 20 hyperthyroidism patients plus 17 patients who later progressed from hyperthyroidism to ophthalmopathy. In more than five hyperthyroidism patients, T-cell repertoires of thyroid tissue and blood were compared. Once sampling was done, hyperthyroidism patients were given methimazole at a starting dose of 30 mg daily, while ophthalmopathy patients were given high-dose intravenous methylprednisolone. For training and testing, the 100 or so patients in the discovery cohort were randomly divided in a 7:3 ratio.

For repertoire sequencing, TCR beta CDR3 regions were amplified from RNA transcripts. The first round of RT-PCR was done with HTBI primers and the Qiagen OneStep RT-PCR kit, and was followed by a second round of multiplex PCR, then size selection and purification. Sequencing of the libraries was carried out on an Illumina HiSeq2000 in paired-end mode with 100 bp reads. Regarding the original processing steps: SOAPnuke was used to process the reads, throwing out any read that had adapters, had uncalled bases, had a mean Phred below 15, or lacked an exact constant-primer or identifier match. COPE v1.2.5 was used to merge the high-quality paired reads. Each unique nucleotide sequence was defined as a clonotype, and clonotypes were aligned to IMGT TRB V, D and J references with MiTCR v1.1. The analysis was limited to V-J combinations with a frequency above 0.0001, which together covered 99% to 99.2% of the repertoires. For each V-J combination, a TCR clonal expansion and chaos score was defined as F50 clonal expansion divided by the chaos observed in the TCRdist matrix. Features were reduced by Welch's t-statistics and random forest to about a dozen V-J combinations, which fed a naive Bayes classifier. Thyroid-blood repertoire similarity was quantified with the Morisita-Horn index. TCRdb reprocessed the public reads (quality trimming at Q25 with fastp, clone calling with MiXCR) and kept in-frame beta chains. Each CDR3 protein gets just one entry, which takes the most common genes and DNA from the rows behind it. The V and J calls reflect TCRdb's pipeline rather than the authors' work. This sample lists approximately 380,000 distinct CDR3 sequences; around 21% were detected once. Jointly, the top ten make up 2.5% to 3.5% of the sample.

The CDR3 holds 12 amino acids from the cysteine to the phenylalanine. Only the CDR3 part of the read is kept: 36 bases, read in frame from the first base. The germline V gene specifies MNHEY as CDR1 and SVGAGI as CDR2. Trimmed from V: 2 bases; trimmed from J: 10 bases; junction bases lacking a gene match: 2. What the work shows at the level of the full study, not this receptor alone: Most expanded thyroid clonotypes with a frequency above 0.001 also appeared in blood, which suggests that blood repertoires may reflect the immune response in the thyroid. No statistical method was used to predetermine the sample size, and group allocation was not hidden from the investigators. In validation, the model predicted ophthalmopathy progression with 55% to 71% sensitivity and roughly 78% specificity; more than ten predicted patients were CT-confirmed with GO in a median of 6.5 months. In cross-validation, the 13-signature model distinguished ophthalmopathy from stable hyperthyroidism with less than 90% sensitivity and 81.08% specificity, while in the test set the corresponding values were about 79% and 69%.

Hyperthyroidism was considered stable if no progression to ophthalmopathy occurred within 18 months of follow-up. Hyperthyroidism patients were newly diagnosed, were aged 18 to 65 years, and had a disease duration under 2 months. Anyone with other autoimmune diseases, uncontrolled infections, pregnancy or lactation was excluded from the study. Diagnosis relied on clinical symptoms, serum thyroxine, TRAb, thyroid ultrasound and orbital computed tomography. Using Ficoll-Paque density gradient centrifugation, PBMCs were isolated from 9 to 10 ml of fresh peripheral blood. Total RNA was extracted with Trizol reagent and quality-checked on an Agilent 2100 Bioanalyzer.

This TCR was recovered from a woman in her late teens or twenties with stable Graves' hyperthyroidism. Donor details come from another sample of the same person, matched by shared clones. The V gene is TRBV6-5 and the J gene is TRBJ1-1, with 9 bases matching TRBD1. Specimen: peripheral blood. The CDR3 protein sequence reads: CASSYGTGRAFF. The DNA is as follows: TGTGCCAGCAGTTACGGGACAGGGAGAGCTTTCTTT.